The rows below give T cell receptor beta chains drawn from one sample of a study of CD8+ T cells in alopecia areata. The repertoire was sequenced with immunoSEQ multiplex PCR; TCRdb's copy has only in-frame clones and lacks some. Of 200,000 or so clones listed, over 45% are singletons. The sample was CD4+ T cells sorted from blood, taken at week 24, from a patient treated with tofacitinib. The source of these receptors is a human donor with alopecia areata. Each CDR3 is given with its conserved first and last residue. A D gene is named only where the DNA matches it firmly. Size tells how often a clone was seen (once, few, many) or the class of an expanded clone, and some rows leave it out.

>TRBJ1-5|.|.|TRBV6-6
TGTGCCAGCAGCCCCGTTGATAGCAATCAGCCCCAGCATTTT
CASSPVDSNQPQHF
>TRBJ1-2|.|.|TRBV6-5
TGTGCCAGCAGACCCGAAGGGGCTGGCTACACCTTC
CASRPEGAGYTF
>TRBJ2-5|.|.|TRBV5-1
TGCGCCAGCAGCTCCCAAGGAAACGACGAGAACTTC
CASSSQGNDENF
>TRBJ1-2|.|TRBD1|TRBV6-5
TGTGCCAGCAGTCCTTACAGGGGGCAAGGCTACACCTTC
CASSPYRGQGYTF
>TRBJ2-7|.|TRBD1|TRBV25-1
TGTGCCAGCAGTGATACCGGGACAGGGTCCTACGAGCAGTACTTC
CASSDTGTGSYEQYF
>TRBJ1-5|.|TRBD1|TRBV9
TGTGCCAGCAGCGTAGGCACAGGGGGCAATCAGCCCCAGCATTTT
CASSVGTGGNQPQHF
>TRBJ2-1|few|TRBD2|TRBV29-1
TGCAGCGTTGACGTAAGCGAACTAGCGGGAGTTAGCAATGAGCAGTTCTTC
CSVDVSELAGVSNEQFF
>TRBJ2-7|once|TRBD1|TRBV7-6
TGTGCCAGCAGCTTAGCGGGACAGAGATTTTACGAGCAGTACTTC
CASSLAGQRFYEQYF
>TRBJ2-5|once|TRBD1|TRBV5-4
TGTGCCAGCAGCCGGACAGGGGGGGACGAGACCCAGTACTTC
CASSRTGGDETQYF
>TRBJ2-7|.|.|TRBV4-2
TGTGCCAGCAGCCAGGCTACACTCGGCAGGGACCAGGGGGAGCAGTACTTC
CASSQATLGRDQGEQYF
>TRBJ2-5|few|.|TRBV5-4
TGTGCCAGCAGCGCGGCAGGTGGCTTTCCGGAGACCCAGTACTTC
CASSAAGGFPETQYF
>TRBJ1-6|.|TRBD1|TRBV2
TGTGCCAGCAGAGGGACAGTTAATTCACCCCTCCACTTT
CASRGTVNSPLHF
>TRBJ1-2|.|TRBD1|TRBV5-1
TGCGCCAGCAGCTTTGGAGACAGGGGACATGGCTACACCTTC
CASSFGDRGHGYTF
>TRBJ2-5|few|.|TRBV5-1
TGCGCCAGCAGCGAGGACCCGGGCAGCCAAGAGACCCAGTACTTC
CASSEDPGSQETQYF
>TRBJ2-7|few|.|TRBV28
TGTGCCAGCACCGACCCTTACGAGCAGTACTTC
CASTDPYEQYF
>TRBJ2-7|.|.|TRBV29-1
TGCAGCGTTGAGGTAGGGGGGGGCGTGACGGAGCAGTACTTC
CSVEVGGGVTEQYF
>TRBJ1-1|.|TRBD1|TRBV5-7
TGTGCCAGCAGCGTCGAGGGACAGCCGAACACTGAAGCTTTCTTT
CASSVEGQPNTEAFF
>TRBJ2-1|.|.|TRBV7-2
TGTGCCAGCAGCTTAGCTTGGTTAGGGGCCAATGAGCAGTTCTTC
CASSLAWLGANEQFF
>TRBJ2-3|.|.|TRBV11-3
TGTGCCAGCGCCCCGTCCGCAGATACGCAGTATTTT
CASAPSADTQYF
>TRBJ2-3|.|TRBD2|TRBV10-3
TGTGCCATCGGATCTAGCGGGGGGACAGATACGCAGTATTTT
CAIGSSGGTDTQYF
>TRBJ1-5|.|.|TRBV6-5
TGTGCCAGCAGTAGCCTGACAGGCGCGCCCCAGCATTTT
CASSSLTGAPQHF
>TRBJ2-7|.|.|TRBV30
TGTGCCTGGAGTCATGGGGTTCTATACGAGCAGTACTTC
CAWSHGVLYEQYF
>TRBJ2-5|.|TRBD2|TRBV7-2
TGTGCCAGCAGCCCCGGGACTAGTGGGACCCAGTACTTC
CASSPGTSGTQYF
>TRBJ2-2|.|.|TRBV30
TGTGCCTGGAGTGGGCAGGGGATAGCAACCGGGGAGCTGTTTTTT
CAWSGQGIATGELFF
>TRBJ2-3|few|.|TRBV20-1
TGCAGTGCTACAATTGAGGATACGCAGTATTTT
CSATIEDTQYF
>TRBJ2-4|.|.|TRBV29-1
TGCAGCGTTGAAGGGGCCGTTAGGGACATTCAGTACTTC
CSVEGAVRDIQYF
>TRBJ1-5|.|.|TRBV10-3
TGTGCCATCAGTGACCACAGGGAATCTCAGCCCCAGCATTTT
CAISDHRESQPQHF
>TRBJ1-3|.|.|TRBV2
TGTGCCAGCAGTCGGGGGTCCGAAAACACCATATATTTT
CASSRGSENTIYF
>TRBJ1-2|.|.|TRBV28
TGTGCCAGCACCGGGACATTTGGCTACACCTTC
CASTGTFGYTF
>TRBJ2-1|.|TRBD1|TRBV4-1
TGCGCCAGCACCGAGGCACCGGGACAGCGCTACAATGAGCAGTTCTTC
CASTEAPGQRYNEQFF
>TRBJ2-2|.|.|TRBV30
TGTGCCTGGAGTCCGGACTGGAAGAACACCGGGGAGCTGTTTTTT
CAWSPDWKNTGELFF
>TRBJ1-2|few|TRBD1|TRBV7-9
TGTGCCAGCAGCCGACAGGGCTATGGCTACACCTTC
CASSRQGYGYTF
>TRBJ2-5|few|TRBD1|TRBV5-1
TGCGCCAGCAGCTTTACCCCCGGGACAGGAAAAGAGACCCAGTACTTC
CASSFTPGTGKETQYF
>TRBJ1-1|.|.|TRBV10-3
TGTGCCATCAGTGAGCCAAGGGTCACTGAAGCTTTCTTT
CAISEPRVTEAFF
>TRBJ2-2|.|TRBD2|TRBV7-2
TGTGCCAGCAGCTTAGAGCTAGCGGGGGCCTACGGGGAGCTGTTTTTT
CASSLELAGAYGELFF
>TRBJ2-2|.|.|TRBV30
TGTGCCTGGAGGGGGAGACAGGCTGGGGAGCTGTTTTTT
CAWRGRQAGELFF
>TRBJ2-3|.|.|TRBV25-1
TGTGCCAGCAGTGATCAGAAGAGCACAGATACGCAGTATTTT
CASSDQKSTDTQYF
>TRBJ2-5|.|TRBD2|TRBV10-3
TGTGCCACTCGGACTAGCGGGAGTACAGAGACCCAGTACTTC
CATRTSGSTETQYF
>TRBJ2-3|.|TRBD2|TRBV29-1
TGCAGCGTTGGCGGGGCGGGGGGGCTAACAGATACGCAGTATTTT
CSVGGAGGLTDTQYF
>TRBJ1-2|.|TRBD1|TRBV25-1
TGTGCCAGCAGTGAAGGACAGGTGAAAGGCTACACCTTC
CASSEGQVKGYTF
>TRBJ2-2|.|.|TRBV6-6
TGTGCCAGCAGTTACTCGGCGGGGAACACCGGGGAGCTGTTTTTT
CASSYSAGNTGELFF
>TRBJ1-1|.|.|TRBV9
TGTGCCAGCAGCGTCTCTACCGGGGGAGGCACTGAAGCTTTCTTT
CASSVSTGGGTEAFF
>TRBJ2-3|.|.|TRBV7-2
TGTGCCAGCAGCTTCCTAGCGACCACAGATACGCAGTATTTT
CASSFLATTDTQYF
>TRBJ2-7|.|.|TRBV29-1
TGCAGCGTTGAAGCTCCCCCGAGGTACGAGCAGTACTTC
CSVEAPPRYEQYF
>TRBJ1-5|.|.|TRBV10-3
TGTGCCATACCTACAGGGCACAATCAGCCCCAGCATTTT
CAIPTGHNQPQHF
>TRBJ2-5|.|.|TRBV6-5
TGTGCCAGCAGTTCCGGCCCATTGGGGGAGACCCAGTACTTC
CASSSGPLGETQYF